The present TCR beta chain was sequenced within a study of cytomegalovirus exposure and HLA in healthy donors. Study-level information: For the roughly 390 genotyped donors, about 79% fell within the Caucasian-associated ancestry cluster.

Germline values: CDR1 SQVTM, CDR2 ANQGSEA. This CDR3 is 13 amino acids long. V dropped 4 bases and J dropped 2 bases, with 12 bases sitting between them. The PCR used 60 Vbeta and 13 Jbeta primers. Sequencing used immunoSEQ multiplex PCR; TCRdb keeps in-frame clones, though not all of them. This sample carries tens of thousands of clones, with around 10% going to the ten biggest clones. The source material was PBMCs. This clonotype was obtained from a man in his forties in good health and CMV-seropositive. The chain joins TRBV29-1 to TRBJ2-7; D possibly corresponds to TRBD1 (5 bases). The chain's CDR3 is CSVVGAAPYEQYF. The CDR3 DNA reads TGCAGCGTTGTTGGGGCCGCTCCCTACGAGCAGTACTTC.